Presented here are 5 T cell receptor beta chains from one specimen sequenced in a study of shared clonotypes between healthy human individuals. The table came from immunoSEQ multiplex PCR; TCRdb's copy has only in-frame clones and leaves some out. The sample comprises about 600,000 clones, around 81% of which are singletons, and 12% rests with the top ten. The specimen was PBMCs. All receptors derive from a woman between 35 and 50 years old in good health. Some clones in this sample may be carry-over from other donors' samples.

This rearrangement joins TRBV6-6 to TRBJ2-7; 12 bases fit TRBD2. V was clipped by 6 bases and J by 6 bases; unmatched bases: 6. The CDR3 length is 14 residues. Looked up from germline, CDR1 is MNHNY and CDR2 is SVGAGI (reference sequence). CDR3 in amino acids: CASRPGLAGLEQYF. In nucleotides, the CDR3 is TGTGCCAGCAGACCCGGACTAGCGGGACTCGAGCAGTACTTC.

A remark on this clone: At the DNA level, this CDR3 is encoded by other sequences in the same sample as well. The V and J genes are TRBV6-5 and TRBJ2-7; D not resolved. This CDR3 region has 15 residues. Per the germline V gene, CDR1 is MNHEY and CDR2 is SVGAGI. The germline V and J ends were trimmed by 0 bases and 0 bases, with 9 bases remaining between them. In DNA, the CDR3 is TGTGCCAGCAGTTACTCTGGCAGGAGCTCCTACGAGCAGTACTTC. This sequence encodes CASSYSGRSSYEQYF.

This chain's CDR3 is CASSLSDWSEQYF. CDR3 sequence (DNA): TGTGCCAGCAGCTTATCGGATTGGAGCGAGCAGTACTTC. The chain combines TRBV7-9 with TRBJ2-7; no definite D call. V was cut by 2 bases and J by 6 bases, with 11 bases left in between. From germline, CDR1 is SEHNR and CDR2 FQNEAQ (reference sequence). CDR3 length: 13 amino acids.

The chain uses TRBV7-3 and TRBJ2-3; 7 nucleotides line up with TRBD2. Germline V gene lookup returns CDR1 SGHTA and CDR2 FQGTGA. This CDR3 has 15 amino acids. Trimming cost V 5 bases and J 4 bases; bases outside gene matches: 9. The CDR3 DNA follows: TGTGCCAGCAGCCCTCTTGGGGGGAGGGCAGATACGCAGTATTTT. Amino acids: CASSPLGGRADTQYF.

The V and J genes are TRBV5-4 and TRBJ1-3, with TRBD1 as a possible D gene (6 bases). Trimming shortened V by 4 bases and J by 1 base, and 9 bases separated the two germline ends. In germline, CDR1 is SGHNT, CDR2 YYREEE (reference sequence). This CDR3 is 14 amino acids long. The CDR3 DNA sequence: TGTGCCAGCAGCCTACAGGGATCTGGAAACACCATATATTTT. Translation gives CASSLQGSGNTIYF.